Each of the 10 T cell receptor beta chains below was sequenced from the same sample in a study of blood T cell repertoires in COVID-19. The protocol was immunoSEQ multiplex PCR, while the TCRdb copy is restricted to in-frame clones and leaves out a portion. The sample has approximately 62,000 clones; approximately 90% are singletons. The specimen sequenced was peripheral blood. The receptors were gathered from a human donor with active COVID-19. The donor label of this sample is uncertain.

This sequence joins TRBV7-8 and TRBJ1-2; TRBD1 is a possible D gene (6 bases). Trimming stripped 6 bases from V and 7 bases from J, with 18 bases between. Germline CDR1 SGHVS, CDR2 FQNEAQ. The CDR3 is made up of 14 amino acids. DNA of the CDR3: TGTGCCAGCAGTTTATACGGGGGGCTACGTGGCTACACCTTC. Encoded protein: CASSLYGGLRGYTF.

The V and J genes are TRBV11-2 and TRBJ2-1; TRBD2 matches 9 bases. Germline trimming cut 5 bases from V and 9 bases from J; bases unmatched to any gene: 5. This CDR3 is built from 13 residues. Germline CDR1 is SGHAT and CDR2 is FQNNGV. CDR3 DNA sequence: TGTGCCAGCAGCCTGAGCGGGGGGAGTGAGCAGTTCTTC. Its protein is CASSLSGGSEQFF.

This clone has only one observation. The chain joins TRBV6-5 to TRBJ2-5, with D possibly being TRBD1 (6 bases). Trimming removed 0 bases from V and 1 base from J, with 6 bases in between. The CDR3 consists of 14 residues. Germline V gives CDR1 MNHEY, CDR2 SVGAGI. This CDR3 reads CASSYSTGQETQYF. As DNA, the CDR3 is TGTGCCAGCAGTTACTCGACAGGCCAAGAGACCCAGTACTTC.

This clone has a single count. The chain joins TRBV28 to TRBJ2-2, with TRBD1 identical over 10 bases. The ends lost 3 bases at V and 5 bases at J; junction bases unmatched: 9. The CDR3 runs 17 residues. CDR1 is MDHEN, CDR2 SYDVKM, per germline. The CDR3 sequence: CASSFATGGGWTGELFF. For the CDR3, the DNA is TGTGCCAGCAGTTTCGCGACAGGGGGCGGATGGACCGGGGAGCTGTTTTTT.

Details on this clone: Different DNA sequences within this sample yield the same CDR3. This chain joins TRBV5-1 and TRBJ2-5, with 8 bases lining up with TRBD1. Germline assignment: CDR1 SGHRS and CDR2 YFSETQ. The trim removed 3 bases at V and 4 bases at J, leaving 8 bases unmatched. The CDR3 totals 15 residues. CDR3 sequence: CASSWTSGGSETQYF. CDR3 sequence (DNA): TGCGCCAGCAGCTGGACATCAGGGGGCTCAGAGACCCAGTACTTC.

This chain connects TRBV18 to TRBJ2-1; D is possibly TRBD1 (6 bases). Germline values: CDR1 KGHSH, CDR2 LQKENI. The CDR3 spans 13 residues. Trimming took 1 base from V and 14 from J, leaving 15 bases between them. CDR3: CASSPRATEGEFF. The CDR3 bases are TGTGCCAGCTCACCACGGGCTACCGAGGGGGAGTTCTTC.

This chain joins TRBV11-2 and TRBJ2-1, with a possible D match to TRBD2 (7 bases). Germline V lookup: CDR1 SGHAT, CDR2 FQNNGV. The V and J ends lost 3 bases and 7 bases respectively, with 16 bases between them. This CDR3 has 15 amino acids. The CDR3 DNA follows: TGTGCCAGCAGCTTTATGGGGGGGCCTAGAAATGAGCAGTTCTTC. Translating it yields CASSFMGGPRNEQFF.

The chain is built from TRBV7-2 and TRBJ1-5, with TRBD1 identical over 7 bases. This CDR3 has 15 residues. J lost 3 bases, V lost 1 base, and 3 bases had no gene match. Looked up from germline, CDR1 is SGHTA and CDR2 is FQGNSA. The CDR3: CASSLEGAINQPQHF. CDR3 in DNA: TGTGCCAGCAGCTTAGAGGGGGCCATCAATCAGCCCCAGCATTTT.

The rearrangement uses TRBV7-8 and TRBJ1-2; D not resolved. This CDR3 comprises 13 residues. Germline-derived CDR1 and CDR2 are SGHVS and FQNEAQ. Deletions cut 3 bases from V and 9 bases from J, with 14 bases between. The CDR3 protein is CASSLPHYQRYTF. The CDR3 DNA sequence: TGTGCCAGCAGCTTGCCACATTATCAACGCTACACCTTC.

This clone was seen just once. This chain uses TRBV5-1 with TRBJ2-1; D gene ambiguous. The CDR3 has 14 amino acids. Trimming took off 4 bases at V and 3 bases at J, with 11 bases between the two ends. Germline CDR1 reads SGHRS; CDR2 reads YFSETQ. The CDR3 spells CASSAPQVYNEQFF. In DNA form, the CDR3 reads TGCGCCAGCAGCGCCCCGCAGGTCTACAATGAGCAGTTCTTC.